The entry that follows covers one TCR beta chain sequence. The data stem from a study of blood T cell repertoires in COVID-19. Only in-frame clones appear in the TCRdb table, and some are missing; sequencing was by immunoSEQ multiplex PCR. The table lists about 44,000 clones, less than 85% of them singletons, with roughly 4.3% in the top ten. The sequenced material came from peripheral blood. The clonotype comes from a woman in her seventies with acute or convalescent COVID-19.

CDR3 DNA: TGCGCCAGCAGCCACCAAGCGGATAGCACAGATACGCAGTATTTT. This translates into CASSHQADSTDTQYF. The rearrangement uses TRBV5-1 and TRBJ2-3; D may be TRBD2 (5 bases). There are 15 residues in the CDR3. The V end lost 4 bases, the J end lost 0 bases, and 12 bases lay between the germline ends. Germline CDR1 SGHRS, CDR2 YFSETQ.